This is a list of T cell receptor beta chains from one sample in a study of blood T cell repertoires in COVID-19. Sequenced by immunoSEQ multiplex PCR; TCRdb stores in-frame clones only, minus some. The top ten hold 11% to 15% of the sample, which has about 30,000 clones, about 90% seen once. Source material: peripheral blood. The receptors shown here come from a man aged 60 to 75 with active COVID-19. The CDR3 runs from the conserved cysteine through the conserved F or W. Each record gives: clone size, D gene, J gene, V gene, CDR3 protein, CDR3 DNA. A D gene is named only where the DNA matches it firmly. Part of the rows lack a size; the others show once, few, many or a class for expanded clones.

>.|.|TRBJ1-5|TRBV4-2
CASSQDGGVWSNQPQHF
TGTGCCAGCAGCCAAGATGGAGGTGTTTGGAGCAATCAGCCCCAGCATTTT
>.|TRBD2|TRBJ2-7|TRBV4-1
CASSQDSSSGIYSYEQYF
TGCGCCAGCAGCCAAGATTCGTCTAGCGGGATTTACTCCTACGAGCAGTACTTC
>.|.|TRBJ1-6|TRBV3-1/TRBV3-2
CASSTFAGNNSPLHF
TGTGCCAGCAGCACCTTTGCGGGAAATAATTCACCCCTCCACTTT
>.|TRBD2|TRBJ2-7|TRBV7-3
CASSQYSGRNYEQYF
TGTGCCAGCAGCCAGTATAGCGGGAGAAACTACGAGCAGTACTTC
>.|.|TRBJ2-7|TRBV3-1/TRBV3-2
CASSPPLGGWEQYF
TGTGCCAGCAGCCCCCCCCTCGGGGGTTGGGAGCAGTACTTC
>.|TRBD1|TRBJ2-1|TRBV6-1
CASSETGTGEFF
TGTGCCAGCAGTGAAACCGGGACAGGGGAGTTCTTC
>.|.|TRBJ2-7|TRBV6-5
CASFARVDGEQYF
TGTGCCAGCTTCGCTCGGGTGGATGGCGAGCAGTACTTC
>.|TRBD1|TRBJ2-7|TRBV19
CASSMTGRSYEQYF
TGTGCCAGTAGTATGACAGGGCGCTCCTACGAGCAGTACTTC
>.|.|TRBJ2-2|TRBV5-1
CASSLYFLDSTGELFF
TGCGCCAGCAGCTTGTACTTCCTGGACAGCACCGGGGAGCTGTTTTTT
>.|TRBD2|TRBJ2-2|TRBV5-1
CASTPTPSGSTLSTGELFF
TGCGCCAGCACCCCAACCCCTAGCGGGAGTACCTTGAGCACCGGGGAGCTGTTTTTT
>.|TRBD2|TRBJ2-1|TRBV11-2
CASLWGSGTRSNEQFF
TGTGCCAGCTTGTGGGGGAGCGGGACTAGAAGCAATGAGCAGTTCTTC
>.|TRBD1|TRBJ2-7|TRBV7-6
CASSRDRGPTYEQYF
TGTGCCAGCAGTCGCGACAGGGGGCCTACCTACGAGCAGTACTTC
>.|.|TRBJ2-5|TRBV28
CASSLSRRGKETQYF
TGTGCCAGCAGTTTAAGTCGCAGGGGAAAAGAGACCCAGTACTTC
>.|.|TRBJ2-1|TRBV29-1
CSVEGKRVWDNEQFF
TGCAGCGTTGAAGGGAAGAGGGTCTGGGACAATGAGCAGTTCTTC
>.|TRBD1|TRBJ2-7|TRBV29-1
CSGLPRTGSYEQYF
TGCAGCGGATTGCCGAGGACAGGGTCCTACGAGCAGTACTTC
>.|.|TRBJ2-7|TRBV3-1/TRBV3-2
CASSQSDSRNSYEQYF
TGTGCCAGCAGCCAATCGGACAGTAGAAACTCCTACGAGCAGTACTTC
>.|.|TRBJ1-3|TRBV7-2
CASSPVGGYTGNTIYF
TGTGCCAGCAGCCCCGTCGGGGGGTATACTGGAAACACCATATATTTT
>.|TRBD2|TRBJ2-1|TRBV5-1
CASSGPGTSDEQFF
TGCGCCAGCAGCGGGCCCGGGACTAGCGATGAGCAGTTCTTC
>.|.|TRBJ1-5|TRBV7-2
CASSPNEINQPQHF
TGTGCCAGCAGCCCGAATGAGATAAATCAGCCCCAGCATTTT
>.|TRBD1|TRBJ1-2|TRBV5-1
CASSLRQGHGYTF
TGCGCCAGCAGCTTGAGACAGGGGCATGGCTACACCTTC
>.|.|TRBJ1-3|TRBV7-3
CASSLFPGKSGNTIYF
TGTGCCAGCAGCTTATTTCCGGGAAAATCTGGAAACACCATATATTTT
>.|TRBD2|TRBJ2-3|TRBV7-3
CASSLIAGTSGIADTQYF
TGTGCCAGCAGCTTAATTGCCGGGACTAGCGGGATTGCAGATACGCAGTATTTT
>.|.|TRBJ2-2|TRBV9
CASSVANRDGNTGELFF
TGTGCCAGCAGCGTGGCGAACAGGGATGGGAACACCGGGGAGCTGTTTTTT
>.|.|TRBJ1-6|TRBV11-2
CASSPTTVRNSPLHF
TGTGCCAGCAGCCCTACGACAGTCCGAAATTCACCCCTCCACTTT
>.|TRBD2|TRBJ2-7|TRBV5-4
CASSLGAGGLDEQYF
TGTGCCAGCAGCTTGGGCGCGGGAGGCCTGGACGAGCAGTACTTC
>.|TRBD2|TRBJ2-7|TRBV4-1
CASSSQLAGGSYEQYF
TGCGCCAGCAGCTCCCAACTAGCGGGAGGGTCCTACGAGCAGTACTTC
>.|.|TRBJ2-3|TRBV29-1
CSSRGGWADTQYF
TGCAGCTCCCGAGGGGGTTGGGCAGATACGCAGTATTTT
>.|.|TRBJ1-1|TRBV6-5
CASSYSNRQATEAFF
TGTGCCAGCAGTTACTCGAATAGGCAGGCCACTGAAGCTTTCTTT
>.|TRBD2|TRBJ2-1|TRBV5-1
CASSLASGDEQFF
TGCGCCAGCAGCTTGGCTAGCGGGGATGAGCAGTTCTTC
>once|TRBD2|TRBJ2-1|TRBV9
CASNPGLAGKLNEQFF
TGTGCCAGCAACCCGGGACTAGCGGGAAAACTCAATGAGCAGTTCTTC
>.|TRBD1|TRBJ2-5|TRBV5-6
CASSRGQGARETQYF
TGTGCCAGCAGCCGAGGGCAGGGGGCGCGGGAGACCCAGTACTTC
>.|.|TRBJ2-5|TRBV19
CASSNPGGPSGETQYF
TGTGCCAGTAGTAATCCCGGAGGGCCCTCAGGAGAGACCCAGTACTTC